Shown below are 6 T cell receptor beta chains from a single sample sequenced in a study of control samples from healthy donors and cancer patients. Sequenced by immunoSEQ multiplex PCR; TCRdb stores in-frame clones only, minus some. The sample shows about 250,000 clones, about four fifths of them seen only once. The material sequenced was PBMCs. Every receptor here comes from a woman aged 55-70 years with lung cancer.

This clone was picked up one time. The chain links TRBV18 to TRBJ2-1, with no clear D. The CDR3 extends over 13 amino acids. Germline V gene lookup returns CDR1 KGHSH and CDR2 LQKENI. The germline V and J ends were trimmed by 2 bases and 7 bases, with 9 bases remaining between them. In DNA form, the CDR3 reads TGTGCCAGCTCACCATCATTGCAGAATGAGCAGTTCTTC. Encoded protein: CASSPSLQNEQFF.

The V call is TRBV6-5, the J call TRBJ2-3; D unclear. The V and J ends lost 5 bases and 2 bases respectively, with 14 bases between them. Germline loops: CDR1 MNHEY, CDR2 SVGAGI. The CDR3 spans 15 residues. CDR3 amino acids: CASSRNRANTDTQYF. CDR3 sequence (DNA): TGTGCCAGCAGTAGGAACAGAGCAAACACAGATACGCAGTATTTT.

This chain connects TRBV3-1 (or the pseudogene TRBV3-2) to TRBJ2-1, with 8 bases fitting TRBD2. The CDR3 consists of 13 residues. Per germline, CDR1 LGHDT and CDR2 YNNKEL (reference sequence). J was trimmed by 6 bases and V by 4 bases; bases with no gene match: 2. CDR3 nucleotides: TGTGCCAGCAGCCCGGGGGGGCTCAATGAGCAGTTCTTC. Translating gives CASSPGGLNEQFF.

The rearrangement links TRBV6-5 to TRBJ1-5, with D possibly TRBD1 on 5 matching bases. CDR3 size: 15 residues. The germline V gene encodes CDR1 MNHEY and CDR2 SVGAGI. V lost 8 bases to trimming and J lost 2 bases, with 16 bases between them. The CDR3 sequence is CASFQGIAGNQPQHF. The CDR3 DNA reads TGTGCCAGCTTCCAGGGAATTGCAGGCAATCAGCCCCAGCATTTT.

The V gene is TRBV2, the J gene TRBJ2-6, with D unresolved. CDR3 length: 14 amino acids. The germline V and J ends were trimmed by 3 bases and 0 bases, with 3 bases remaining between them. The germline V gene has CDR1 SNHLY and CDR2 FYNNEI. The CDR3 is CASSDYSGANVLTF. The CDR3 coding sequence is TGTGCCAGCAGTGACTACTCTGGGGCCAACGTCCTGACTTTC.

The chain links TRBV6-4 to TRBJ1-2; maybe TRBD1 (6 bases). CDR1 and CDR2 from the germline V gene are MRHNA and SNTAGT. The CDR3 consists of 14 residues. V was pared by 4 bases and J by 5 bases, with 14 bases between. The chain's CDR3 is CASSATGQPYGYTF. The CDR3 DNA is TGTGCCAGCAGTGCCACCGGACAGCCTTATGGCTACACCTTC.